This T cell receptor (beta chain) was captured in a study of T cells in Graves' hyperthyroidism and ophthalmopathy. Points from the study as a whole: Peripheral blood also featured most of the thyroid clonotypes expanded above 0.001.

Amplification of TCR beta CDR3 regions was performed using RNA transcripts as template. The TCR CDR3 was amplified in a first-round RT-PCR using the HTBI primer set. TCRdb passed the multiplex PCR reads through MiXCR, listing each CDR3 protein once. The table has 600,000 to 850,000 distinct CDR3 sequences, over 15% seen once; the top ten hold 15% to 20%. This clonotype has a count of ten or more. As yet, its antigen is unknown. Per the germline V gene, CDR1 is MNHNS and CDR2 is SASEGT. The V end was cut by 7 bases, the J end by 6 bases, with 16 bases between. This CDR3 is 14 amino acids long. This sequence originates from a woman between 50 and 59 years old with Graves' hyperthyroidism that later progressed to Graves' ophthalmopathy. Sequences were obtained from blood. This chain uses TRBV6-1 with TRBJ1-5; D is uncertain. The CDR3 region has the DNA TGTGCCAGCAATGAGGAGGATTTGCGTCAGCCCCAGCATTTT. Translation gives CASNEEDLRQPQHF.